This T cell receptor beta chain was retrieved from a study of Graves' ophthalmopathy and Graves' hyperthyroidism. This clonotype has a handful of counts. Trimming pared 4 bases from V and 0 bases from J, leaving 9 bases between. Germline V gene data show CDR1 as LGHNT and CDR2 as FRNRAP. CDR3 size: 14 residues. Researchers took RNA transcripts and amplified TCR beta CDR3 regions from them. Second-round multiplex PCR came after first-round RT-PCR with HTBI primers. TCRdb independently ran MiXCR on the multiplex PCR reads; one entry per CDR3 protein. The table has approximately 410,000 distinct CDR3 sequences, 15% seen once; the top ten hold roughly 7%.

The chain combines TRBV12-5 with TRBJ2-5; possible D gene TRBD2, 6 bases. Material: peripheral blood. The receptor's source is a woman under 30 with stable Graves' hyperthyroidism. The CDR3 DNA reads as TGTGCTAGTGGTTCGGGGGTTTACCAAGAGACCCAGTACTTC. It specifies CASGSGVYQETQYF.